This T cell receptor (beta chain) stems from a study of Tregs in tolerant kidney transplant recipients. TCRdb's copy holds only in-frame clones and misses some; the assay was immunoSEQ multiplex PCR. The sample holds more than 60,000 clones; approximately 85% are singletons and the top ten take around 2.3%. The CDR3 totals 22 residues. About this clone itself: Its antigen remains unknown.

Study conclusions and caveats: Expanding Tregs on activated donor B cells appeared to best identify donor-specific TCRbeta clones.

This clonotype was sampled from a human donor who received a combined kidney and bone marrow transplant. The specimen was Tregs from blood, collected before the transplant. The chain has TRBV12-2 and TRBJ2-7; the DNA was not used to check the table's D call, TRBD1. TRBV12-2 counts as a pseudogene. CDR3: CASRPWTGSPDLLFVRPYEQYF. For the CDR3, the DNA is TGTGCAAGTCGCCCCTGGACAGGGTCCCCCGACCTCCTGTTCGTTCGTCCCTACGAGCAGTACTTC.